A selection of T cell receptor beta chains follows, all from one sample in a study of early T cells in non-severe SARS-CoV-2 infection. One entry per CDR3 protein, called by TCRdb with MiXCR from the 5' RACE reads. The data hold more than 45,000 distinct CDR3 sequences, with about 5.6% observed a single time. The sample consisted of whole blood. These receptors all stem from an adult who was a healthcare worker with PCR-confirmed SARS-CoV-2 infection or an uninfected control (not recorded which). Each CDR3 is given with its conserved first and last residue. The D gene is left open where the match is weak. A row's size may be missing; if present it is once, few, many or a size class.

DNA: TGTGCCATCAGTAGGGACACAGCCGGCTCTGGGGCCAACGTCCTGACTTTC
CDR3: CAISRDTAGSGANVLTF
length: 17
V: TRBV10-3
D: -
size: many
J: TRBJ2-6

DNA: TGTGCCAGCAGGGGGAACAGGGGTCCCTACGAGCAGTACTTC
CDR3: CASRGNRGPYEQYF
length: 14
V: TRBV12-3/TRBV12-4
D: TRBD1
size: -
J: TRBJ2-7

DNA: TGCAGTGCTAGCACCGGGGTAACCTACGAGCAGTACTTC
CDR3: CSASTGVTYEQYF
length: 13
V: TRBV20-1
D: -
size: many
J: TRBJ2-7

DNA: TGCGCCAGCAGCTTATCCTTCGGGAACTACGAGCAGTACTTC
CDR3: CASSLSFGNYEQYF
length: 14
V: TRBV5-1
D: -
size: many
J: TRBJ2-7

DNA: TGTGCCAGCGGACTAGCGGGGGGCCGGAGGACCGGGGAGCTGTTTTTT
CDR3: CASGLAGGRRTGELFF
length: 16
V: TRBV27
D: TRBD2
size: many
J: TRBJ2-2

DNA: TGTGCCAGCAGCTCGGTGCACCGGGCTGACTATGGCTACACCTTC
CDR3: CASSSVHRADYGYTF
length: 15
V: TRBV9
D: -
size: many
J: TRBJ1-2

DNA: TGTGCCAGCACCCTGAGTCCGGTGGCGACCCAGTACTTC
CDR3: CASTLSPVATQYF
length: 13
V: TRBV12-3/TRBV12-4
D: -
size: many
J: TRBJ2-5

DNA: TGTGCCAGCAGCCGGCCGACAGGGACGTACAACACTGAAGCTTTCTTT
CDR3: CASSRPTGTYNTEAFF
length: 16
V: TRBV6-2/TRBV6-3
D: TRBD1
size: medium-sized
J: TRBJ1-1

DNA: TGTGCCAGCCTCGCCTCCGGGACAGGGGGCGCGGGGGCTTTCTTT
CDR3: CASLASGTGGAGAFF
length: 15
V: TRBV25-1
D: TRBD1
size: many
J: TRBJ1-1

DNA: TGTGCCAGCAGCTTAGAACAAATGGTTTTGAATGAGCAGTTCTTC
CDR3: CASSLEQMVLNEQFF
length: 15
V: TRBV11-2
D: -
size: many
J: TRBJ2-1

DNA: TGTGCCAGCAGCTTCTCTGGAAACACCATATATTTT
CDR3: CASSFSGNTIYF
length: 12
V: TRBV7-2
D: -
size: many
J: TRBJ1-3

DNA: TGCAGCGTTGAAACCCCAGCGGGCTTGGGGTACGAGCAGTACTTC
CDR3: CSVETPAGLGYEQYF
length: 15
V: TRBV29-1
D: -
size: many
J: TRBJ2-7

DNA: TGTGCCAGTACTAATGGACAGGGCCATGGGGAGACCCAGTACTTC
CDR3: CASTNGQGHGETQYF
length: 15
V: TRBV9
D: TRBD1
size: few
J: TRBJ2-5

DNA: TGTGCCTGGAGCCAAAACAGTCCCAGTCAGGAGACCCAGTACTTC
CDR3: CAWSQNSPSQETQYF
length: 15
V: TRBV30
D: -
size: many
J: TRBJ2-5

DNA: TGTGCCATCAGCCTTGGGACAGCCGGCCCAGATACGCAGTATTTT
CDR3: CAISLGTAGPDTQYF
length: 15
V: TRBV10-3
D: TRBD1
size: many
J: TRBJ2-3

DNA: TGTGCCAGCAGTTTATCGTGGTCAGCGGGTGAGCAGTTCTTC
CDR3: CASSLSWSAGEQFF
length: 14
V: TRBV27
D: -
size: few
J: TRBJ2-1

DNA: TGTGCCACCGGCCGAGGATCCAGCTACGAGCAGTACTTC
CDR3: CATGRGSSYEQYF
length: 13
V: TRBV6-5
D: -
size: few
J: TRBJ2-7

DNA: TGTGCCAGCAGCTTAGAGGGACAGGGCAATTCACCCCTCCACTTT
CDR3: CASSLEGQGNSPLHF
length: 15
V: TRBV7-9
D: TRBD1
size: many
J: TRBJ1-6

DNA: TGCGCCAGCAGCCCTTATCAGGGTCTGGGAAACATTCAGTACTTC
CDR3: CASSPYQGLGNIQYF
length: 15
V: TRBV5-1
D: -
size: -
J: TRBJ2-4

DNA: TGTGCCAGCAGACCGGGGGGGATGGCCGCTGGCTACACCTTC
CDR3: CASRPGGMAAGYTF
length: 14
V: TRBV12-3/TRBV12-4
D: -
size: many
J: TRBJ1-2

DNA: TGCGCCAGCAGCCCCAGACTAGCGGGAGTCAGCTCTGGGGCCAACGTCCTGACTTTC
CDR3: CASSPRLAGVSSGANVLTF
length: 19
V: TRBV5-1
D: TRBD2
size: many
J: TRBJ2-6

DNA: TGCAGTGCTTTCGGGACGGGTACCACCGGGGAGCTGTTTTTT
CDR3: CSAFGTGTTGELFF
length: 14
V: TRBV20-1
D: -
size: many
J: TRBJ2-2

DNA: TGTGCCAGCAGCTTGGCCAAGGGGGAGGCCAAAAACATTCAGTACTTC
CDR3: CASSLAKGEAKNIQYF
length: 16
V: TRBV5-4
D: -
size: -
J: TRBJ2-4

DNA: TGTGCCAGCAGTTACGATGAGCAGTTCTTC
CDR3: CASSYDEQFF
length: 10
V: TRBV6-6
D: -
size: few
J: TRBJ2-1

DNA: TGCAGTGCCACACGCCGGCCCGGTGGCACCGGGGAGCTGTTTTTT
CDR3: CSATRRPGGTGELFF
length: 15
V: TRBV20-1
D: -
size: many
J: TRBJ2-2

DNA: TGTGCCAGCAGCTTAAGGGGAACCGGGGAGCTGTTTTTT
CDR3: CASSLRGTGELFF
length: 13
V: TRBV7-3
D: -
size: many
J: TRBJ2-2

DNA: TGTGCCAGTAGTAGAGACAGGGGGCCGGGTGGCTATGGCTACACCTTC
CDR3: CASSRDRGPGGYGYTF
length: 16
V: TRBV19
D: TRBD1
size: -
J: TRBJ1-2

DNA: TGTGCCAGCAGCCAAGTTAGGGGGACAGGTGCCGAGCAGTACTTC
CDR3: CASSQVRGTGAEQYF
length: 15
V: TRBV4-2
D: TRBD1
size: many
J: TRBJ2-7

DNA: TGTGCCAGCAGTTTTGCGAACACCGGGGAGCTGTTTTTT
CDR3: CASSFANTGELFF
length: 13
V: TRBV12-3/TRBV12-4
D: -
size: many
J: TRBJ2-2

DNA: TGTGCCAGTGGAGGGAGGCTAGCGGGCAATGAGCAGTTCTTC
CDR3: CASGGRLAGNEQFF
length: 14
V: TRBV19
D: TRBD2
size: few
J: TRBJ2-1

DNA: TGCAGTGCTCGACAGACTAATACGCAGTATTTT
CDR3: CSARQTNTQYF
length: 11
V: TRBV20-1
D: -
size: many
J: TRBJ2-3

DNA: TGTGCCAGCGCCGGGACAGGGGTCGAGCAGTACTTC
CDR3: CASAGTGVEQYF
length: 12
V: TRBV6-6
D: TRBD1
size: many
J: TRBJ2-7

DNA: TGTGCCAGCAGAACGGGGGATTCTGAAAACACCATATATTTT
CDR3: CASRTGDSENTIYF
length: 14
V: TRBV6-1
D: -
size: many
J: TRBJ1-3

DNA: TGTGCCAGCTCAACGGGACGGATCATGAACACTGAAGCTTTCTTT
CDR3: CASSTGRIMNTEAFF
length: 15
V: TRBV18
D: -
size: -
J: TRBJ1-1

DNA: TGTGCCAGCAGCTTGGTGATATTGGTCGCGAACACCGGGGAGCTGTTTTTT
CDR3: CASSLVILVANTGELFF
length: 17
V: TRBV5-5
D: -
size: many
J: TRBJ2-2

DNA: TGTGCCAGCAGCCCGAGACGGCTAGCGGGGGTAGGGAATGAGCAGTTCTTC
CDR3: CASSPRRLAGVGNEQFF
length: 17
V: TRBV9
D: TRBD2
size: many
J: TRBJ2-1

DNA: TGTGCCAGCAGCCCCGGGACAGGGGGGGAAAAACTGTTTTTT
CDR3: CASSPGTGGEKLFF
length: 14
V: TRBV7-2
D: TRBD1
size: many
J: TRBJ1-4

DNA: TGTGCCAGCAGCTCGGGACAGCTTCGAGATACGCAGTATTTT
CDR3: CASSSGQLRDTQYF
length: 14
V: TRBV7-7
D: TRBD1
size: many
J: TRBJ2-3

DNA: TGTGCCAGCAGTTCTAGGACAGGGATAGGCTACAATGAGCAGTTCTTC
CDR3: CASSSRTGIGYNEQFF
length: 16
V: TRBV6-5
D: TRBD1
size: -
J: TRBJ2-1

DNA: TGTGCCATCAGACACCCCTCACTAGCGAGCTCCTACAATGAGCAGTTCTTC
CDR3: CAIRHPSLASSYNEQFF
length: 17
V: TRBV10-3
D: TRBD2
size: many
J: TRBJ2-1

DNA: TGCAGCGTTGATAATTGGGGACAGAGGAACTTC
CDR3: CSVDNWGQRNF
length: 11
V: TRBV29-1
D: TRBD1
size: -
J: TRBJ2-7

DNA: TGCAGTGCTATTATCGTAGCGGGACTAAGGCAGTTCTTC
CDR3: CSAIIVAGLRQFF
length: 13
V: TRBV20-1
D: TRBD2
size: few
J: TRBJ2-1

DNA: TGTGCCAGCAGCGTGGGACAGTCCTACGAGCAGTACTTC
CDR3: CASSVGQSYEQYF
length: 13
V: TRBV11-2
D: TRBD1
size: many
J: TRBJ2-7

DNA: TGTGCCAGCAGCTCTGGACAGGGAGGGCCCTTTAACGAGCAGTACTTC
CDR3: CASSSGQGGPFNEQYF
length: 16
V: TRBV6-5
D: -
size: many
J: TRBJ2-7

DNA: TGTGCCAGCAGCTCCCGGACAGGGCCCTACGAGCAGTACTTC
CDR3: CASSSRTGPYEQYF
length: 14
V: TRBV12-3/TRBV12-4
D: TRBD1
size: few
J: TRBJ2-7

DNA: TGTGCCAGCAGTCGCAACCCCGGGGGAGAGGGCTACAATGAGCAGTTCTTC
CDR3: CASSRNPGGEGYNEQFF
length: 17
V: TRBV6-6
D: -
size: many
J: TRBJ2-1

DNA: TGTGCCAGCAGCTTGACTTTATCCACTGAAGCTTTCTTT
CDR3: CASSLTLSTEAFF
length: 13
V: TRBV7-2
D: -
size: -
J: TRBJ1-1

DNA: TGTGCCAGCAGCCAAACGTATGAGGCTACGAGTACTTTCTTT
CDR3: CASSQTYEATSTFF
length: 14
V: TRBV6-1
D: -
size: many
J: TRBJ1-1

DNA: TGTGCCAGCTCACCTAGACAGGACTTAGGGTACGAGCAGTACTTC
CDR3: CASSPRQDLGYEQYF
length: 15
V: TRBV18
D: -
size: many
J: TRBJ2-7

DNA: TGTGCCAGCAGTCCCCACCGGGCAGGGGGCCTTCCCCAGCATTTT
CDR3: CASSPHRAGGLPQHF
length: 15
V: TRBV7-9
D: TRBD1
size: many
J: TRBJ1-5

DNA: TGTGCCAGCAGCCGCGTGGTGGTCTACGAGCAGTACTTC
CDR3: CASSRVVVYEQYF
length: 13
V: TRBV5-6
D: -
size: few
J: TRBJ2-7

DNA: TGCAGCGTTCCCCCGAACGGCAATGAGCAGTTCTTC
CDR3: CSVPPNGNEQFF
length: 12
V: TRBV29-1
D: -
size: few
J: TRBJ2-1

DNA: TGTGCCAGCAGTTGGGACAGGAGACAAGAGACCCAGTACTTC
CDR3: CASSWDRRQETQYF
length: 14
V: TRBV6-6
D: TRBD1
size: few
J: TRBJ2-5

DNA: TGTGCCAGCAGCTTAGCCAATCAGCCCCAGCATTTT
CDR3: CASSLANQPQHF
length: 12
V: TRBV7-8
D: -
size: many
J: TRBJ1-5

DNA: TGCGCCAGCAGCCCATTCTCGACCCTCAGCTTGTACGAGCAGTACTTC
CDR3: CASSPFSTLSLYEQYF
length: 16
V: TRBV5-1
D: -
size: -
J: TRBJ2-7